This is a list of T cell receptor beta chains from one sample in a study of T cell repertoires in cytomegalovirus infection. A single record per CDR3 protein comes from TCRdb applying MiXCR to the reads. The sample contains some 940,000 distinct CDR3 sequences, roughly 30% of which appear only once. No antigen has been assigned to these receptors. This specimen consisted of cultured CD8+ T cells from PBMCs, obtained from culture after CMV antigen stimulation. These receptors came from a human donor in good health (CMV status not recorded). Some clones in this sample may be carry-over from other donors' samples. CDR3s include the opening cysteine and the closing phenylalanine or tryptophan. A D gene is named only where the DNA matches it firmly. Not every row has a clone size; where given, it reads once, few, many or a size class.

CASSYFTGTGASTDTQYF,TGTGCCAGCAGTTATTTTACCGGGACAGGCGCTAGCACAGATACGCAGTATTTT,TRBV6-2/TRBV6-3,-,TRBJ2-3,TRBD1
CASSQDVQGDTQYF,TGTGCCAGCAGCCAAGACGTCCAGGGGGATACGCAGTATTTT,TRBV4-2,many,TRBJ2-3,-
CASARTSTDTQYF,TGTGCCAGTGCCAGGACAAGCACAGATACGCAGTATTTT,TRBV19,few,TRBJ2-3,-
CASRGEGQETQYF,TGTGCCAGCAGGGGTGAGGGGCAAGAGACCCAGTACTTC,TRBV7-8,many,TRBJ2-5,-
CAIETGQGTAGELFF,TGTGCCATCGAGACGGGACAGGGTACGGCCGGGGAGCTGTTTTTT,TRBV19,-,TRBJ2-2,TRBD1
CATTDREGYTF,TGTGCCACTACGGACAGGGAGGGCTACACCTTC,TRBV10-3,few,TRBJ1-2,TRBD1
CASSGGQNTIYF,TGTGCCAGCAGCGGGGGGCAAAACACCATATATTTT,TRBV13,-,TRBJ1-3,-
CASSHPGGRSEEKLFF,TGCGCCAGCAGCCACCCAGGGGGCCGTTCGGAGGAAAAACTGTTTTTT,TRBV4-1,-,TRBJ1-4,TRBD1
CASSTRTRMNTEAFF,TGTGCCAGTAGTACCCGAACAAGGATGAACACTGAAGCTTTCTTT,TRBV19,few,TRBJ1-1,-
CAIQGVATNEKLFF,TGTGCCATCCAGGGGGTGGCGACTAATGAAAAACTGTTTTTT,TRBV28,-,TRBJ1-4,TRBD1
CASSFREPPSGGGSGELFF,TGTGCTAGCAGCTTTCGGGAGCCTCCTAGCGGGGGGGGTAGCGGGGAGCTGTTTTTT,TRBV7-7,few,TRBJ2-2,TRBD2
CAISESGTATSGNTIYF,TGTGCCATCAGTGAGTCGGGTACGGCTACTTCTGGAAACACCATATATTTT,TRBV10-3,-,TRBJ1-3,-
CASSRGGTGGEQYF,TGTGCCAGCAGCCGCGGGGGGACAGGGGGCGAGCAGTACTTC,TRBV7-9,few,TRBJ2-7,TRBD1
CAISEGGGGIEAFF,TGTGCCATCAGTGAAGGTGGAGGGGGCATTGAAGCTTTCTTT,TRBV10-3,-,TRBJ1-1,TRBD1
CASSFKLAGDYEQYF,TGCGCCAGCAGCTTTAAATTAGCGGGGGACTACGAGCAGTACTTC,TRBV5-1,-,TRBJ2-7,TRBD2
CATSDSGTANGYTF,TGTGCCACCAGTGATTCGGGGACAGCTAATGGCTACACCTTC,TRBV24-1,-,TRBJ1-2,TRBD1
CASRSDWAGVNQPQHF,TGTGCCAGCAGATCCGATTGGGCAGGGGTAAATCAGCCCCAGCATTTT,TRBV27,-,TRBJ1-5,-
CASNPGSSNQPQHF,TGTGCCAGCAACCCCGGGAGTAGCAATCAGCCCCAGCATTTT,TRBV9,-,TRBJ1-5,-
CASSLFSVGAQGETQYF,TGTGCCAGCAGTTTATTTAGCGTGGGGGCCCAGGGAGAGACCCAGTACTTC,TRBV27,-,TRBJ2-5,-
CAISDTAGELFF,TGTGCCATCAGCGACACAGCCGGGGAGCTGTTTTTT,TRBV10-3,-,TRBJ2-2,-
CASSFRLAIVSDTQYF,TGTGCCAGCAGTTTCAGACTAGCGATTGTTTCTGATACGCAGTATTTT,TRBV12-3/TRBV12-4,-,TRBJ2-3,TRBD2
CASSSSPGTAFNSPLHF,TGTGCCAGCAGCTCCTCCCCCGGGACAGCGTTTAATTCACCCCTCCACTTT,TRBV7-9,few,TRBJ1-6,TRBD1
CASSLGDRRNGYTF,TGTGCCAGCAGCTTAGGGGACAGAAGGAATGGCTACACCTTC,TRBV11-1,many,TRBJ1-2,TRBD1
CASSLALIADGYTF,TGTGCCAGCAGCTTAGCACTCATAGCGGATGGCTACACCTTC,TRBV7-8,-,TRBJ1-2,-
CASSRKGGGAGYNEQFF,TGTGCCAGCAGCCGAAAGGGCGGGGGGGCCGGCTACAATGAGCAGTTCTTC,TRBV27,-,TRBJ2-1,TRBD2